This section outlines one TCR beta chain sequence together with its context. CDR1 is MNHEY, CDR2 SMNVEV, per germline (reference sequence). The CDR3 extends over 14 amino acids. The ends lost 10 bases at V and 4 bases at J; junction bases unmatched: 12. Measured with immunoSEQ multiplex PCR; TCRdb has only the in-frame clones, and not every one. Among 50,000 to 75,000 clones listed, roughly nine tenths were seen once. The data belong to a study of T cell changes during pregnancy in multiple sclerosis. The TCR originated in a female donor in good health, enrolled as a control in a pregnancy study. The V gene is TRBV27, the J gene TRBJ1-2; the match to TRBD1 covers 7 bases. The sample in question was peripheral blood, obtained in the third trimester of pregnancy. The CDR3 region has the DNA TGTGCCACCCGGACGTACAGGGACAGCTATGGCTACACCTTC. Protein: CATRTYRDSYGYTF.